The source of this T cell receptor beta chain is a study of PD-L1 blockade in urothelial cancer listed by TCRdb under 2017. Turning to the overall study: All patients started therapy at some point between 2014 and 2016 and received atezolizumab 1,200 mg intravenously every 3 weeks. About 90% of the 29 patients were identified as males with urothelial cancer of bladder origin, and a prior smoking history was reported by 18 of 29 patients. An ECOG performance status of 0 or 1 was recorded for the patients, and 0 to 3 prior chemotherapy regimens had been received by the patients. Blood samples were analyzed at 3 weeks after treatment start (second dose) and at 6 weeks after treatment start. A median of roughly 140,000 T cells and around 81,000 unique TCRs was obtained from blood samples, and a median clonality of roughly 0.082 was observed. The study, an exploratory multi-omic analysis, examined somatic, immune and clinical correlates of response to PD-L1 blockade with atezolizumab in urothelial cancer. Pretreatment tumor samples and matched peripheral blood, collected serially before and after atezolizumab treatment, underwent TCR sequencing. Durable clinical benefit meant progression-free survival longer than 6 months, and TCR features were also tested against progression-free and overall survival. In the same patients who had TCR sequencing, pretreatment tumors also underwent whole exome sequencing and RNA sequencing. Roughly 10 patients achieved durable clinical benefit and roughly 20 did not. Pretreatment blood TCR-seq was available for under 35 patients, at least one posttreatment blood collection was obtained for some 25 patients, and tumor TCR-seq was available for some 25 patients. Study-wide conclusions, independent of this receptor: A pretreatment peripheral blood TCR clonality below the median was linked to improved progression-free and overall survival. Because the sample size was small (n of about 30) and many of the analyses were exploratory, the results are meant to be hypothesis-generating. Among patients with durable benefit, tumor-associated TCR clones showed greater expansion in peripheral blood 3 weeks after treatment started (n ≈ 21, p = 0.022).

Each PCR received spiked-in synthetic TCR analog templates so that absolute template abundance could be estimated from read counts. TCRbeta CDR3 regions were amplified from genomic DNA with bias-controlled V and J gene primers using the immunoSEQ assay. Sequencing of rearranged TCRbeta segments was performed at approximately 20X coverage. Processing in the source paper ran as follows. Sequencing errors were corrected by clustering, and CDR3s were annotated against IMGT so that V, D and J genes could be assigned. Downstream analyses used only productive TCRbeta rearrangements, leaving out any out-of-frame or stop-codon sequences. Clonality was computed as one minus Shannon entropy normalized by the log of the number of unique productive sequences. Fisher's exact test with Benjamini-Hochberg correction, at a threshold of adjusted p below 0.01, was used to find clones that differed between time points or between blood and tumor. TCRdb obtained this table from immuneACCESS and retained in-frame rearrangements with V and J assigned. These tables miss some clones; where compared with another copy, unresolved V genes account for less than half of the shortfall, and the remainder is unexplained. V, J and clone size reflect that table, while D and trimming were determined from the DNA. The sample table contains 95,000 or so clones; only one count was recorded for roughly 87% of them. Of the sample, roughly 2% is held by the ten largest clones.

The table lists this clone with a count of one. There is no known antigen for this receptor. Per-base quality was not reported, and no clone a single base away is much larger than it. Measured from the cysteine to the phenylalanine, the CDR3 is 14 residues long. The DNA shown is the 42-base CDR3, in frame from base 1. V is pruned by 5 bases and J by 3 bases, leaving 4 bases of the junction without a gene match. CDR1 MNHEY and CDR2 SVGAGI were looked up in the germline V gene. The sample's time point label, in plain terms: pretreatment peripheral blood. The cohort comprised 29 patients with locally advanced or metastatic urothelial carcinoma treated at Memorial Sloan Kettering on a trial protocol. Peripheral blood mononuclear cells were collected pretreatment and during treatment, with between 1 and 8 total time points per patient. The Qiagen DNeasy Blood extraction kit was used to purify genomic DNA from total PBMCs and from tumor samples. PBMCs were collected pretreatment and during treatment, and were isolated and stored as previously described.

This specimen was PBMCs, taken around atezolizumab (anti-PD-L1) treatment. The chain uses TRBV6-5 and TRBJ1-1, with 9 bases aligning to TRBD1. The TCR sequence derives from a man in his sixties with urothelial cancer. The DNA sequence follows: TGTGCCAGCAGTGCGCGGACAGGGGACACTGAAGCTTTCTTT. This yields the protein CASSARTGDTEAFF.